These T cell receptor beta chains were read from a single sample in a study of blood T cell repertoires in COVID-19. Clones were sequenced by immunoSEQ multiplex PCR, and TCRdb holds only the in-frame ones, with some missing. The sample records about 180,000 clones, around 88% being singletons. Material: PBMCs or T cells enriched from blood (not recorded which). Every receptor here comes from a woman aged 25 to 45 who had recovered from COVID-19. The CDR3 runs from the conserved cysteine through the conserved F or W. Each record gives: D gene, V gene, J gene, CDR3 DNA, CDR3 protein. A D gene is named only where the DNA matches it firmly.

d_call: NA
v_call: TRBV4-2
j_call: TRBJ1-2
cdr3_nt: TGTGCCAGCAGCCAAGATGGGGCAGGGGCGAACTATGGCTACACCTTC
cdr3_aa: CASSQDGAGANYGYTF

d_call: NA
v_call: TRBV27
j_call: TRBJ1-5
cdr3_nt: TGTGCCAGCAGTTTTTACAGGGGCAATCAGCCCCAGCATTTT
cdr3_aa: CASSFYRGNQPQHF

d_call: NA
v_call: TRBV11-1
j_call: TRBJ2-1
cdr3_nt: TGTGCCAGCAGCCCAACGACAGGAAACAATGAGCAGTTCTTC
cdr3_aa: CASSPTTGNNEQFF

d_call: NA
v_call: TRBV12-5
j_call: TRBJ2-1
cdr3_nt: TGTGCTAGTGGTTTGGACTTGTTAGAGCAGTTCTTC
cdr3_aa: CASGLDLLEQFF

d_call: TRBD1
v_call: TRBV29-1
j_call: TRBJ2-7
cdr3_nt: TGCAGCGTCGGGGAGGGACAGGGCTACGAGCAGTACTTC
cdr3_aa: CSVGEGQGYEQYF

d_call: TRBD2
v_call: TRBV7-9
j_call: TRBJ2-1
cdr3_nt: TGTGCCAGCAGCCAAATTAGCGGGAGGGCCGGCAATGAGCAGTTCTTC
cdr3_aa: CASSQISGRAGNEQFF

d_call: TRBD1
v_call: TRBV6-5
j_call: TRBJ1-6
cdr3_nt: TGTGCCAGCAGTTTGACAGGGGTTATCTATAATTCACCCCTCCACTTT
cdr3_aa: CASSLTGVIYNSPLHF

d_call: NA
v_call: TRBV19
j_call: TRBJ2-2
cdr3_nt: TGTGCCAGTAGTCCAGGGACCGGGGAGCTGTTTTTT
cdr3_aa: CASSPGTGELFF

d_call: TRBD1
v_call: TRBV18
j_call: TRBJ1-4
cdr3_nt: TGTGCCAGCTCACCACCGACAGGGGGAATCGCTAATGAAAAACTGTTTTTT
cdr3_aa: CASSPPTGGIANEKLFF

d_call: NA
v_call: TRBV2
j_call: TRBJ2-1
cdr3_nt: TGTGCCAGCACCCCTAGACCCTACAATGAGCAGTTCTTC
cdr3_aa: CASTPRPYNEQFF

d_call: NA
v_call: TRBV24-1
j_call: TRBJ1-2
cdr3_nt: TGTGCCACCCAAGGGGGAGGGAGTAACTATGGCTACACCTTC
cdr3_aa: CATQGGGSNYGYTF

d_call: NA
v_call: TRBV6-5
j_call: TRBJ1-1
cdr3_nt: TGTGCCAGCAGTTACGGCAGGGGAACTGAAGCTTTCTTT
cdr3_aa: CASSYGRGTEAFF

d_call: NA
v_call: TRBV28
j_call: TRBJ1-1
cdr3_nt: TGTGCCAGCAGTCCTAGAGTAACTGAAGCTTTCTTT
cdr3_aa: CASSPRVTEAFF

d_call: TRBD2
v_call: TRBV9
j_call: TRBJ2-2
cdr3_nt: TGTGCCAGCAGCCCACGGGGGACTAGCGGGAGAAACACCGGGGAGCTGTTTTTT
cdr3_aa: CASSPRGTSGRNTGELFF

d_call: NA
v_call: TRBV19
j_call: TRBJ2-1
cdr3_nt: TGTGCCAGTAGTATCGGAGCCAATGAGCAGTTCTTC
cdr3_aa: CASSIGANEQFF

d_call: NA
v_call: TRBV7-3
j_call: TRBJ1-1
cdr3_nt: TGTGCCAGCAGCTTATCCCACTCATCCACTGAAGCTTTCTTT
cdr3_aa: CASSLSHSSTEAFF

d_call: NA
v_call: TRBV15
j_call: TRBJ2-7
cdr3_nt: TGTGCCACCAGCAGACAGGGAACGGCATCCGAGCAGTACTTC
cdr3_aa: CATSRQGTASEQYF